This entry is about one TCR beta chain. Antigen specificity is unknown. The sample is drawn from a study of cytomegalovirus exposure and HLA in healthy donors. PCR amplification relied on 60 Vbeta primers (plus 13 Jbeta primers). Data came from immunoSEQ multiplex PCR; TCRdb stores just in-frame clones and leaves some out. The sample contains roughly 100,000 clones, 75% to 90% of which appear only once. The CDR3 covers 14 residues. V shed 5 bases and J 7 bases; nucleotides not matched to a gene: 9. The germline CDR1 and CDR2 sequences are SQVTM and ANQGSEA. General study results and limits: The authors later linked a missense DCLRE1C variant to TCR beta V- and J-gene trimming. Cytomegalovirus-associated TCR beta chains were listed, numbering 150 to 200.

The sequence was obtained from a man aged 25 to 45 in good health and CMV-seropositive. The sequencing input was PBMCs. This chain uses TRBV29-1 with TRBJ2-3; 10 bases align to TRBD2. This CDR3 is CSVRKAGGLNTQYF. CDR3 DNA: TGCAGCGTTCGGAAAGCGGGGGGGTTGAATACGCAGTATTTT.